The 3 T cell receptor beta chains below were found in one sample sequenced in a study of cytomegalovirus exposure and HLA in healthy donors (dated by TCRdb to the late 2010s). Library creation used the immunoSEQ multiplex PCR assay. For the multiplex PCR, a mixture combining 60 forward primers for TCR Vbeta segments and 13 reverse primers for TCR Jbeta segments was used. As stored in TCRdb, this immuneACCESS dataset retains in-frame rearrangements with V and J assigned. A fraction of the clones does not appear; measured against another copy, unresolved V genes explain less than half of the discrepancy, and the remainder lacks a known reason. This sample holds 130,000 to 150,000 clones; roughly 80% were observed only once. The top ten clones comprise around 4% of the sample. The sequenced sample consisted of PBMCs. The receptors were sampled from a man aged 35 to 55 in good health and CMV-seropositive.

V is TRBV2 and J is TRBJ2-7; 7 bases are shared with TRBD1. This CDR3 contains 14 residues. Germline V gene sequence: CDR1 SNHLY, CDR2 FYNNEI. J lost 3 bases, V lost 3 bases, and 5 bases had no gene match. The CDR3 region has the DNA TGTGCCAGCAGTGACCCGACAGGGATCTACGAGCAGTACTTC. It specifies CASSDPTGIYEQYF.

In its sample, this clone was seen a few times. The gene calls are TRBV30 and TRBJ2-3, with D perhaps matching TRBD2 (6 bases). The germline V gene has CDR1 GTSNPN and CDR2 SVGIG (reference sequence). Trimming shortened V by 2 bases and J by 1 base, and 7 bases separated the two germline ends. The CDR3 spans 13 residues. CDR3 DNA: TGTGCCTGGAGTCGACTAGGCACAGATACGCAGTATTTT. Translation gives CAWSRLGTDTQYF.

The gene calls are TRBV7-9 and TRBJ2-1; D may be TRBD2 (5 bases). Trimming took off 2 bases at V and 0 bases at J, with 11 bases between the two ends. This CDR3 is 16 amino acids long. In germline, CDR1 is SEHNR, CDR2 FQNEAQ (reference sequence). CDR3 in amino acids: CASSLKRKSSYNEQFF. CDR3 nucleotides: TGTGCCAGCAGCTTAAAGCGGAAGAGCTCCTACAATGAGCAGTTCTTC.